A single sample is the source of the 25 T cell receptor beta chains below, sequenced in a study of early T cells in non-severe SARS-CoV-2 infection. TCRdb processed the 5' RACE reads anew with MiXCR; each CDR3 protein has one entry. Among 75,000 to 95,000 distinct CDR3 sequences listed, roughly 17% were seen once. Source: whole blood, taken at baseline. These receptors were taken from an adult who was a healthcare worker with PCR-confirmed SARS-CoV-2 infection or an uninfected control (not recorded which).

This clonotype turned up a few times. This chain connects TRBV6-2 or TRBV6-3 to TRBJ1-6; 7 nucleotides match TRBD1. V lost 8 bases, J lost 9 bases, and 4 bases stayed unmatched. Germline CDR1 reads MNHEY; CDR2 reads SVGEGT. There are 12 residues in the CDR3. DNA for the CDR3: TGTGCCAGCGGTGGGACAGTTTCACCCCTCCACTTT. Translation: CASGGTVSPLHF.

This clonotype was counted between two and nine times. V gene TRBV20-1 combines with J gene TRBJ1-5; D is undetermined. The CDR3 extends over 12 amino acids. The germline V and J ends were trimmed by 3 bases and 4 bases, with 7 bases remaining between them. Germline values: CDR1 DFQATT, CDR2 SNEGSKA (reference sequence). Here the CDR3 reads CSASWGNQPQHF. CDR3 DNA: TGCAGTGCTAGTTGGGGTAATCAGCCCCAGCATTTT.

This rearrangement joins TRBV12-3 or TRBV12-4 to TRBJ2-6; no clear D gene. The CDR3 length is 14 residues. With 5 bases removed from V and 1 base from J, the gap between germline ends came to 6 bases. CDR3 coding DNA: TGTGCCAGCAGTGATCTATCTGGGGCCAACGTCCTGACTTTC. This gives the protein CASSDLSGANVLTF.

This chain joins TRBV20-1 and TRBJ1-4; D is undetermined. The CDR3 is 13 amino acids. V was trimmed by 6 bases and J by 8 bases, leaving 16 bases between them. Germline V lookup: CDR1 DFQATT, CDR2 SNEGSKA (reference sequence). The CDR3 nucleotides are TGCAGTGCGTATAAAATATCCGGCGAAAAACTGTTTTTT. Translating gives CSAYKISGEKLFF.

The chain joins TRBV2 to TRBJ2-5; D possibly corresponds to TRBD2 (7 bases). Germline CDR1 SNHLY, CDR2 FYNNEI. V was cut by 8 bases and J by 5 bases, with 12 bases left in between. The CDR3 consists of 12 residues. The CDR3 DNA reads TGTGCCAGCCGCGGGGGCTCGGAGACCCAGTACTTC. This translates into CASRGGSETQYF.

This clonotype has a handful of counts. CDR3 in amino acids: CASSLAGNSYEQYF. DNA for the CDR3: TGTGCCAGCAGCTTAGCTGGCAACTCCTACGAGCAGTACTTC. V gene TRBV7-9 combines with J gene TRBJ2-7; D call uncertain. The V gene lost 0 bases and the J gene lost 0 bases, with 6 bases spanning the gap. Germline loops: CDR1 SEHNR, CDR2 FQNEAQ (reference sequence). There are 14 residues in the CDR3.

This clonotype occurred a few times. This chain uses TRBV7-2 with TRBJ1-1, with 8 bases matching TRBD1. Germline V lookup: CDR1 SGHTA, CDR2 FQGNSA. This CDR3 is built from 16 residues. V shed 5 bases, J shed 7 bases, and the junction held 15 bases outside the gene matches. The CDR3 nucleotides are TGTGCCAGCAGCCCTCACCGCGCCCAGGGGGCTATTGAAGCTTTCTTT. This sequence encodes CASSPHRAQGAIEAFF.

This sequence joins TRBV9 and TRBJ2-5; possible D gene TRBD2, 7 bases. Germline V CDR1 and CDR2: SGDLS, YYNGEE. CDR3 length equals 14 residues. V was pared by 4 bases and J by 4 bases, with 14 bases between. The CDR3 here is CASSPGGLGETQYF. The CDR3 DNA is TGTGCCAGCAGCCCCGGGGGGCTGGGAGAGACCCAGTACTTC.

The J gene is TRBJ2-2, the V gene TRBV5-1; 10 bases align to TRBD1. Germline trimming cut 4 bases from V and 3 bases from J; bases unmatched to any gene: 6. The germline V gene encodes CDR1 SGHRS and CDR2 YFSETQ. The CDR3 spans 16 residues. The CDR3 DNA reads TGCGCCAGCAGCCTGCACGGACAGGGGGACACCGGGGAGCTGTTTTTT. This sequence encodes CASSLHGQGDTGELFF.

This clonotype was detected ten times or more. V usage is TRBV11-2 and J usage is TRBJ2-5; a weak D match, TRBD2 (6 bases). V was clipped by 4 bases and J by 0 bases, with 12 bases between them. CDR1 SGHAT and CDR2 FQNNGV come from the germline V gene. There are 15 residues in the CDR3. Here the CDR3 DNA reads TGTGCCAGCAGCTCATTAGCGGAGTACCAAGAGACCCAGTACTTC. It translates to CASSSLAEYQETQYF.

This clonotype was seen more than once but under ten times. The chain recombines TRBV30 with TRBJ1-2; no clear D. Germline assignment: CDR1 GTSNPN and CDR2 SVGIG (reference sequence). The ends were cut back, 8 bases at V and 4 bases at J, with 14 bases in the middle. The CDR3 spans 12 residues. CDR3 protein: CAGATDVYGYTF. The CDR3 DNA reads TGTGCCGGAGCGACGGACGTCTATGGCTACACCTTC.

The chain joins TRBV12-3 or TRBV12-4 to TRBJ2-1, with 7 bases aligning to TRBD2. This CDR3 contains 15 residues. V dropped 3 bases and J dropped 4; count of bases not matched to a gene: 6. Here the CDR3 reads CASSLASGIYNEQFF. The CDR3 DNA is TGTGCCAGCAGTTTGGCTAGCGGTATTTACAATGAGCAGTTCTTC.

The CDR3 region is CAISEQVGKGSYNEQFF. CDR3 DNA: TGTGCCATCAGTGAACAGGTTGGGAAAGGCTCCTACAATGAGCAGTTCTTC. The rearrangement links TRBV10-3 to TRBJ2-1, with D possibly being TRBD1 (5 bases). From germline, CDR1 is ENHRY and CDR2 SYGVKD. The CDR3 is made up of 17 amino acids. V was pared by 3 bases and J by 0 bases, with 15 bases between.

The chain uses TRBV28 and TRBJ2-7, with 7 nucleotides matching TRBD1. With V trimmed by 6 bases and J by 5 bases, 13 bases remained unmatched. This CDR3 region has 15 residues. From germline, CDR1 is MDHEN and CDR2 SYDVKM. CDR3 sequence (DNA): TGTGCCAGCAGCCACCTGACAGGGAGTAGGCACGAGCAGTACTTC. Its translation: CASSHLTGSRHEQYF.

This clonotype has just a few counts. The V call is TRBV6-5, the J call TRBJ2-1; D could derive from TRBD1 or TRBD2 (5 bases each). CDR3 length: 17 amino acids. The germline CDR1 and CDR2 sequences are MNHEY and SVGAGI. V was pared by 4 bases and J by 9 bases, with 25 bases between. This CDR3 is CASSFINRDLHLSEQFF. The CDR3, as DNA: TGTGCCAGCAGTTTCATAAACCGGGACCTCCACCTCAGTGAGCAGTTCTTC.

At least ten counts were recorded for this clonotype. J is TRBJ2-2 and V is TRBV11-2, with TRBD2 matching 11 bases. Germline-derived CDR1 and CDR2 are SGHAT and FQNNGV. The CDR3 loop spans 16 amino acids. J gave up 5 bases and V 5 bases, and 7 bases lay outside the gene matches. CDR3 nucleotides: TGTGCCAGCAGCCGCTCGGGACTAGCGGCAACCGGGGAGCTGTTTTTT. Translation gives CASSRSGLAATGELFF.

This clonotype appeared a few times. The rearrangement joins TRBV20-1 to TRBJ2-3, with D perhaps given as TRBD1 or TRBD2 (5 bases each). The CDR3 is 17 amino acids. The germline CDR1 and CDR2 sequences are DFQATT and SNEGSKA (reference sequence). V lost 3 bases, J lost 0 bases, and 19 bases lay in between. CDR3 region: CSASDQTGTASTDTQYF. The CDR3 DNA reads as TGCAGTGCTAGCGACCAAACCGGGACGGCTAGCACAGATACGCAGTATTTT.

This clonotype was found a few times. The chain is built from TRBV20-1 and TRBJ2-7, with a tentative D call TRBD2 (6 bases). The CDR3 is 15 residues long. The germline V gene encodes CDR1 DFQATT and CDR2 SNEGSKA (reference sequence). V lost 4 bases, J lost 2 bases, and 18 bases lay in between. This CDR3 reads CSAINQRATTYEQYF. The CDR3 bases are TGCAGTGCTATTAACCAGCGGGCGACGACCTACGAGCAGTACTTC.

This clonotype was picked up a small number of times. The chain joins TRBV6-2 or TRBV6-3 to TRBJ2-7; tentative D call: TRBD1 (6 bases). Germline V gives CDR1 MNHEY, CDR2 SVGEGT. This CDR3 has 15 residues. The V gene lost 6 bases and the J gene lost 2 bases, with 17 bases spanning the gap. The chain's CDR3 is CASSPGQIVPYEQYF. For the CDR3, the DNA is TGTGCCAGCAGCCCCGGACAGATAGTGCCCTACGAGCAGTACTTC.

The chain joins TRBV28 to TRBJ2-7; D not certain. Trimming took off 3 bases at V and 6 bases at J, with 15 bases between the two ends. Germline CDR1 MDHEN, CDR2 SYDVKM. The length of the CDR3 is 14 residues. CDR3 sequence: CASSFGVAVREQYF. In nucleotides, the CDR3 is TGTGCCAGCAGTTTCGGTGTGGCGGTGCGCGAGCAGTACTTC.

This rearrangement joins TRBV12-3 or TRBV12-4 to TRBJ2-1; unclear D gene. The CDR3 is 11 residues long. V was shortened by 6 bases and J by 5 bases, with 5 bases between the two germline ends. CDR3 DNA: TGTGCCAGCAGATTGAACAATGAGCAGTTCTTC. Translating it yields CASRLNNEQFF.

The chain is built from TRBV10-3 and TRBJ2-5, with D unresolved. Germline CDR1 is ENHRY and CDR2 is SYGVKD. This CDR3 spans 14 amino acids. V was cut by 0 bases and J by 2 bases, with 7 bases left in between. The CDR3 nucleotides read TGTGCCATCAGTGAGTCGTGGTCGCAAGAGACCCAGTACTTC. Its protein product is CAISESWSQETQYF.

This clonotype was found a few times. The gene calls are TRBV6-2 or TRBV6-3 and TRBJ2-1; 8 bases match TRBD2. The trim removed 2 bases at V and 4 bases at J, leaving 10 bases unmatched. The CDR3 has 17 amino acids. CDR1 and CDR2 (germline): MNHEY, SVGEGT. CDR3 nucleotide sequence: TGTGCCAGCAGTTACACGATTGGTAGCGGGATTTACAATGAGCAGTTCTTC. This sequence encodes CASSYTIGSGIYNEQFF.

V is TRBV3-1 and J is TRBJ1-1; D is uncertain. The CDR3 consists of 13 residues. CDR1 is LGHDT and CDR2 is YNNKEL in the germline V gene (reference sequence). Trimming stripped 4 bases from V and 5 bases from J, with 11 bases between. In DNA form, the CDR3 reads TGTGCCAGCAGCCTAGGTTCGGGAACTGAAGCTTTCTTT. This gives the protein CASSLGSGTEAFF.

The gene calls are TRBV6-1 and TRBJ2-1; D gene unclear. V lost 1 base and J 8 bases, leaving 3 bases between the germline ends. CDR1 and CDR2 (germline): MNHNS, SASEGT. The CDR3 is made up of 11 amino acids. In DNA, the CDR3 is TGTGCCAGCAGTGAAGTGCATGAGCAGTTCTTC. Its protein product is CASSEVHEQFF.